The clone carrying this T cell receptor beta chain was counted only a few times. Its antigen remains unknown. This sample is drawn from a study of vaccination and CD4 T cells after COVID-19. Study observations and caveats: The authors studied relatively few convalescent patients and analyzed no early post-infection timepoints.

Oncomine TCR Beta short-read sequencing was applied to DNA from cultured CD4+ T cells. Using its own MiXCR run on the PCR reads, TCRdb lists one record per CDR3 protein. The table has under 15,000 distinct CDR3 sequences, 58% seen once. The treatment: roughly 10-day PBMC culture with coronavirus spike peptide pools or control peptides (ViraFEST assay). ViraFEST expanded antigen-specific T cells with peptide pools, then sequenced TCRs. The receptor comes from a human donor with COVID-19. Specimen: cultured CD4+ T cells from blood, collected after SARS-CoV-2 vaccination.

The CDR3 reads CSASHGDVDQPQHF. The CDR3 DNA follows: TGCAGTGCCAGCCATGGGGACGTCGATCAGCCCCAGCATTTT. The chain employs TRBV20-1 and TRBJ1-5; possibly TRBD1 for D (5 bases). The length of the CDR3 is 14 residues. Per germline, CDR1 DFQATT and CDR2 SNEGSKA (reference sequence). V shed 6 bases and J shed 5 bases, with 17 bases lying between them.